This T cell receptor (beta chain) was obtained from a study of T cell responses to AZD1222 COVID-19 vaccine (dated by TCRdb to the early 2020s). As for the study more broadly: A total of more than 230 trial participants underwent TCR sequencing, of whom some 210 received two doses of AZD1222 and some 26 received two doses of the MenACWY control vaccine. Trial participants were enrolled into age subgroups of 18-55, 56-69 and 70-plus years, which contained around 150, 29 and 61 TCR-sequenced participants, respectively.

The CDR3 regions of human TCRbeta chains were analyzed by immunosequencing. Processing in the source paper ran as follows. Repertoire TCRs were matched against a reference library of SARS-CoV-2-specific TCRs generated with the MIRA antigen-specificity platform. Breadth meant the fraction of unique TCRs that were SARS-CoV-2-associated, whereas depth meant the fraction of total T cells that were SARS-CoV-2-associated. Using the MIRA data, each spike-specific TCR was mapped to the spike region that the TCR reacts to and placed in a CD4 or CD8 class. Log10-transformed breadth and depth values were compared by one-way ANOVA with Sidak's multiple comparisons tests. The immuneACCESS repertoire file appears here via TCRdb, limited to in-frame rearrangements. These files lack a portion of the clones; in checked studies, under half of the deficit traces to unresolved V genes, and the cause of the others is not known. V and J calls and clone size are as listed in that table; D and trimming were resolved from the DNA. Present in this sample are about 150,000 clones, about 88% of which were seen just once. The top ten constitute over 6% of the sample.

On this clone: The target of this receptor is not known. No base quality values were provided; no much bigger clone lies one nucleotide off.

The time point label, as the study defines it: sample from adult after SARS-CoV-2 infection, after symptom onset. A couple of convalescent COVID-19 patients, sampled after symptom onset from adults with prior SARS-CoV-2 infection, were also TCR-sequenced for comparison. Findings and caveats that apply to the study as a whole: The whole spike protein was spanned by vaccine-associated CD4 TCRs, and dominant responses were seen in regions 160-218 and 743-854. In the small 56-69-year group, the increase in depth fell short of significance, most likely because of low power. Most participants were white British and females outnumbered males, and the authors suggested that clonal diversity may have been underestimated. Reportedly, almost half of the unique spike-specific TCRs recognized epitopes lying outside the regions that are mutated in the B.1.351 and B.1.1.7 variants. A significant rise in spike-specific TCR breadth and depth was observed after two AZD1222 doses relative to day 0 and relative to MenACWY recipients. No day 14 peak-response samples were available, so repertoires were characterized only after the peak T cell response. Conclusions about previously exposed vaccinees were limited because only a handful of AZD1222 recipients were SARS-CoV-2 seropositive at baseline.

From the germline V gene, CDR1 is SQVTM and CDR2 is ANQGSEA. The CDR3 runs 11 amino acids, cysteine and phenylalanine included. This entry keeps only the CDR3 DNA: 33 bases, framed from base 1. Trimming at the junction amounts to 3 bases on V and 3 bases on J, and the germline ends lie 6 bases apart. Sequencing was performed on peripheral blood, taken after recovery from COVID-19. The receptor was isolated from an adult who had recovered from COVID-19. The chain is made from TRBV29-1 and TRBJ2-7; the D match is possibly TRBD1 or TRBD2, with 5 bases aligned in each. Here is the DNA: TGCAGCGTTGAGGGGGACTACGAGCAGTACTTC. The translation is CSVEGDYEQYF.